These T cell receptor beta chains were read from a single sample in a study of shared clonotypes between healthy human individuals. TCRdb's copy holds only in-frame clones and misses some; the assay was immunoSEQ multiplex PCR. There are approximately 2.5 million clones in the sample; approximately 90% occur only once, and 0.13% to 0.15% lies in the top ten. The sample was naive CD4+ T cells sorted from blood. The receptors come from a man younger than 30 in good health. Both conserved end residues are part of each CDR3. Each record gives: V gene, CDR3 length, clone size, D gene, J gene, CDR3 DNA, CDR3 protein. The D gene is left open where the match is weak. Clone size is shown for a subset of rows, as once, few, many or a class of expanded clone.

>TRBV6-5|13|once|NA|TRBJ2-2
TGTGCCAGCAGTTTTCCAAGGGACGGGGAGCTGTTTTTT
CASSFPRDGELFF
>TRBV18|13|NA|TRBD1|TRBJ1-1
TGTGCCAGCTCATCACAGGGGTGGACTGAAGCTTTCTTT
CASSSQGWTEAFF
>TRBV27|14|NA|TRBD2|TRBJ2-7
TGTGCCAGCAATACCCGGACTAGCGGGAGGGAGCAGTACTTC
CASNTRTSGREQYF
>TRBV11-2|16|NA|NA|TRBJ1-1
TGTGCCAGCAGCTCCTTGGACAGTCAATCGAACACTGAAGCTTTCTTT
CASSSLDSQSNTEAFF
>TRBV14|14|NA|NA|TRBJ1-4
TGTGCCAGCAGCCAGCAGGGGTTGGGTGAAAAACTGTTTTTT
CASSQQGLGEKLFF
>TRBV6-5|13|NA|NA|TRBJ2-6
TGTGCCAGCCGGCGGGCTGGGGCCAACGTCCTGACTTTC
CASRRAGANVLTF
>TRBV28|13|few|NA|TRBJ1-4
TGTGCCAGCAGGTTACAGGCTAATGAAAAACTGTTTTTT
CASRLQANEKLFF
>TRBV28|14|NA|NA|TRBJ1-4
TGTGCCAGCAGCTCGGGTCCCCTGGAGGAAAAACTGTTTTTT
CASSSGPLEEKLFF
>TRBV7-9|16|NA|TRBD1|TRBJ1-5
TGTGCCAGCAGCCAAGGACAGGGGAAGGGCAATCAGCCCCAGCATTTT
CASSQGQGKGNQPQHF
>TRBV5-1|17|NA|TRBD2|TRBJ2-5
TGCGCCAGCAGCTTGGATCCTAGCGGGAGTGGGTTGGAGACCCAGTACTTC
CASSLDPSGSGLETQYF
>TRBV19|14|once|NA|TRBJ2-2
TGTGCCAGTATGAGCCCGGGGCGCACCGGGGAGCTGTTTTTT
CASMSPGRTGELFF
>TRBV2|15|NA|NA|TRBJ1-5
TGTGCCAGCAGTGAGCAAGGCCTCGGGGGTCAGCCCCAGCATTTT
CASSEQGLGGQPQHF
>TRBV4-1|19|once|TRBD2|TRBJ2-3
TGCGCCAGCAGCCAAGAAGGAGCTAGCGGGAGGGATGTTACAGATACGCAGTATTTT
CASSQEGASGRDVTDTQYF
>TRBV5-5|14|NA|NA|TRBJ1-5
TGTGCCAGCAGCTTGGAGGGGGGGCGTAAGCCCCAGCATTTT
CASSLEGGRKPQHF
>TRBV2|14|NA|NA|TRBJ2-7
TGTGCCAGCAGTGTATTAGTACAAACCTACGAGCAGTACTTC
CASSVLVQTYEQYF
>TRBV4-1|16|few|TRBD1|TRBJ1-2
TGCGCCAGCAGCCAGTCTGGGACAGGGACAAACTATGGCTACACCTTC
CASSQSGTGTNYGYTF
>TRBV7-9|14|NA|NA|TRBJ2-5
TGTGCCAGCAGCCCCACCCGTGGGCAAGAGACCCAGTACTTC
CASSPTRGQETQYF
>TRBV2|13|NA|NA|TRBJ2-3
TGTGCCAGCCTGCTAGGGAATACAGATACGCAGTATTTT
CASLLGNTDTQYF
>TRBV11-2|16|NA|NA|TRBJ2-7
TGTGCCAGCAGCTTAGATGGGGAACCCCGGAGGGACGAGCAGTACTTC
CASSLDGEPRRDEQYF
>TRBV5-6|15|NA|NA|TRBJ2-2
TGTGCCAGCAGCTTCGGACGGCTGAACACCGGGGAGCTGTTTTTT
CASSFGRLNTGELFF
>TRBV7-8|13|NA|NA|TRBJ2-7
TGTGCCAGCAGCCGGACGGTTCTCTACGAGCAGTACTTC
CASSRTVLYEQYF
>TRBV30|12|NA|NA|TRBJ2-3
TGTGCCTGGAGTGTGGGGGCGGATACGCAGTATTTT
CAWSVGADTQYF
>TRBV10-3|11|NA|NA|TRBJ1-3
TGTGCCGTCGACTCTGGAAACACCATATATTTT
CAVDSGNTIYF
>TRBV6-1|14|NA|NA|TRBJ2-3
TGTGCCAGCAGTGAAAGTTTAAGCACAGATACGCAGTATTTT
CASSESLSTDTQYF
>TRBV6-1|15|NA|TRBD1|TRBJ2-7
TGTGCCAGCAGCCCCGGGACAGGGGGGAAGTACGAGCAGTACTTC
CASSPGTGGKYEQYF
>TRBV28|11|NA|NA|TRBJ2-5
TGTGCCGCCGCGGACCAAGAGACCCAGTACTTC
CAAADQETQYF